The T cell receptor (beta chain) under discussion was sequenced for a study of T-cell reconstitution after alpha-beta-depleted transplantation in children. Germline loops: CDR1 MDHEN, CDR2 SYDVKM. Trimming stripped 3 bases from V and 1 base from J, with 10 bases between. This CDR3 is built from 14 residues. The TCRbeta library was prepared with unique molecular identifiers. TCRdb analysed the PCR reads with MiXCR anew, one entry per CDR3 protein. Of around 400,000 distinct CDR3 sequences in the sample, about a fifth were seen once. The TCR sequence derives from a human donor who donated a stem cell graft to a child with acute myeloid leukemia. The chain is built from TRBV28 and TRBJ2-7, with D uncertain. The input for sequencing was PBMCs from the stem cell graft donor, taken from the stem cell graft. DNA of the CDR3: TGTGCCAGCAGTTTTGAGGCGACATCCTACGAGCAGTACTTC. It specifies CASSFEATSYEQYF.